The 17 T cell receptor beta chains below all came from one sample that was sequenced in a study of shared clonotypes between healthy human individuals. Only in-frame clones appear in the TCRdb table, and some are missing; sequencing was by immunoSEQ multiplex PCR. The data hold 300,000 to 350,000 clones, with 73% observed a single time. Material for sequencing was memory CD4+ T cells sorted from blood. As to subset: CD45RA-negative fraction. All receptors derive from a man aged 30 to 45 in good health.

CDR3 protein: CASSQVFNEQFF. In nucleotides, the CDR3 is TGTGCCAGCAGCCAGGTGTTTAATGAGCAGTTCTTC. The chain is built from TRBV11-2 and TRBJ2-1; D not resolved. The CDR3 length is 12 residues. The V gene's germline CDR1 is SGHAT and CDR2 FQNNGV. V lost 5 bases, J lost 7 bases, and 9 bases lay in between.

CDR3 nucleotide sequence: TGTGCCAGCCAGACTAGCGGCAACACCGGGGAGCTGTTTTTT. It codes for CASQTSGNTGELFF. The chain uses TRBV5-5 and TRBJ2-2; TRBD2 matches at 9 bases. The germline gives CDR1 SGHKS, CDR2 YYEKEE (reference sequence). The CDR3 extends over 14 amino acids. V was clipped by 7 bases and J by 2 bases; unmatched bases: 3.

In regard to this clone: Other nucleotide sequences from this sample produce the same CDR3. The CDR3 region is CASSPQGYNEQFF. DNA of the CDR3: TGTGCCAGCAGTCCACAGGGTTACAATGAGCAGTTCTTC. The genes are TRBV6-6 and TRBJ2-1; D is possibly TRBD1 (6 bases). The CDR3 sequence is 13 residues long. With 5 bases removed from V and 4 bases from J, the gap between germline ends came to 9 bases. Germline V gives CDR1 MNHNY, CDR2 SVGAGI (reference sequence).

The rearrangement links TRBV25-1 to TRBJ2-5, with a possible D match to TRBD1 (6 bases). Trimming stripped 6 bases from V and 4 bases from J, with 15 bases between. The CDR3 is made up of 14 amino acids. Per the germline V gene, CDR1 is MGHDK and CDR2 is SYGVNS. CDR3 bases: TGTGCCAGCAGCCCTCTAGGGGGTATAGAGACCCAGTACTTC. Protein product: CASSPLGGIETQYF.

The chain has TRBV18 and TRBJ2-2, with 10 bases matching TRBD2. The V gene end was trimmed by 2 bases and the J gene end by 6 bases; junction bases not matched to a gene: 3. The CDR3 consists of 15 residues. In germline, CDR1 is KGHSH, CDR2 LQKENI. CDR3 sequence reads: CASSPWLAGAGELFF. The CDR3 DNA follows: TGTGCCAGCTCACCATGGCTAGCGGGAGCCGGGGAGCTGTTTTTT.

The chain has TRBV9 and TRBJ1-5; TRBD1 aligns across 8 bases. V lost 4 bases and J lost 3; bases outside the gene matches: 3. The CDR3 consists of 14 residues. Germline CDR1 SGDLS, CDR2 YYNGEE. The CDR3 DNA sequence: TGTGCCAGCAGCTCGACAGGGGTCAATCAGCCCCAGCATTTT. Its protein product is CASSSTGVNQPQHF. Variable domain in full (rest from reference TRBV9 and TRBJ1-5): DSGVTQTPKHLITATGQRVTLRCSPRSGDLSVYWYQQSLDQGLQFLIQYYNGEERAKGNILERFSAQQFPDLHSELNLSSLELGDSALYFCASSSTGVNQPQHFGDGTRLSIL.

Only one count was recorded for this clone. The chain couples TRBV10-1 to TRBJ2-5; D gene unclear. Between the trimmed V and J ends, which lost 0 bases and 4 bases, there was a span of 6 bases. In germline, CDR1 is WNHNN, CDR2 SYGVQD (reference sequence). The length of the CDR3 is 13 residues. The CDR3 region has the DNA TGCGCCAGCAGTGAGTCTAGACGAGAGACCCAGTACTTC. The encoded protein is CASSESRRETQYF.

V and J are TRBV6-1 and TRBJ2-4, with D possibly being TRBD2 (6 bases). CDR1 MNHNS and CDR2 SASEGT come from the germline V gene. Trimming took off 2 bases at V and 0 bases at J, with 14 bases between the two ends. The CDR3 contains 17 residues. The chain's CDR3 is CASSENAGGIAKNIQYF. In DNA form, the CDR3 reads TGTGCCAGCAGTGAAAACGCTGGGGGGATAGCCAAAAACATTCAGTACTTC.

This chain uses TRBV18 with TRBJ2-5; D is unresolved. Germline-derived CDR1 and CDR2 are KGHSH and LQKENI. V dropped 2 bases and J dropped 6 bases, with 16 bases sitting between them. The CDR3 has 15 amino acids. The DNA for the CDR3 is TGTGCCAGCTCACCAGATAAAACGAAGGGAAAGACCCAGTACTTC. Translating it yields CASSPDKTKGKTQYF.

This sequence joins TRBV12-5 and TRBJ2-5; unclear D gene. Germline V CDR1 and CDR2: LGHNT, FRNRAP. With 7 bases removed from V and 2 bases from J, the gap between germline ends came to 11 bases. The CDR3 extends over 13 amino acids. This CDR3 is CASAQAPQETQYF. The CDR3 DNA reads TGTGCTAGTGCTCAGGCCCCTCAAGAGACCCAGTACTTC.

This chain connects TRBV5-4 to TRBJ2-2, with a tentative D call TRBD2 (5 bases). The CDR3 is 14 amino acids. V was pared by 7 bases and J by 2 bases, with 12 bases between. CDR1 SGHNT and CDR2 YYREEE come from the germline V gene (reference sequence). The CDR3 loop reads CASESGYNTGELFF. The CDR3 nucleotides read TGTGCCAGCGAATCGGGATACAACACCGGGGAGCTGTTTTTT.

The gene calls are TRBV10-1 and TRBJ2-5; perhaps TRBD1 as D (6 bases). This CDR3 comprises 13 residues. The germline CDR1 and CDR2 sequences are WNHNN and SYGVQD (reference sequence). Trimming pared 9 bases from V and 5 bases from J, leaving 16 bases between. The CDR3 protein is CASEAGDGETQYF. The DNA of the CDR3 is TGCGCCAGTGAGGCAGGGGACGGGGAGACCCAGTACTTC.

The chain is built from TRBV7-8 and TRBJ2-2, with 8 bases identical to TRBD2. The length of the CDR3 is 16 residues. CDR1 is SGHVS, CDR2 FQNEAQ, per germline. The trim removed 5 bases at V and 4 bases at J, leaving 9 bases unmatched. The CDR3 coding sequence is TGTGCCAGCAGCCCTAGTGGACTAGCTAGCACCGGGGAGCTGTTTTTT. Translating gives CASSPSGLASTGELFF. Full variable domain (outside the CDR3, taken from reference TRBV7-8 and TRBJ2-2): GAGVSQSPRYKVAKRGQDVALRCDPISGHVSLFWYQQALGQGPEFLTYFQNEAQLDKSGLPSDRFFAERPEGSVSTLKIQRTQQEDSAVYLCASSPSGLASTGELFFGEGSRLTVL.

This clone was counted a few times. The chain is built from TRBV6-5 and TRBJ2-5; 9 bases agree with TRBD2. This CDR3 comprises 15 residues. J gave up 2 bases and V 10 bases, and 11 bases lay outside the gene matches. Germline values: CDR1 MNHEY, CDR2 SVGAGI. This chain's CDR3 is CATMPLAGRQETQYF. As DNA, the CDR3 is TGTGCCACCATGCCTCTAGCGGGAAGGCAAGAGACCCAGTACTTC.

The chain uses TRBV29-1 and TRBJ2-1; 8 nucleotides match TRBD2. V gave up 5 bases and J gave up 4 bases; unmatched junction bases: 7. Germline CDR1 is SQVTM and CDR2 is ANQGSEA. CDR3 size: 14 residues. The CDR3 loop reads CSVLSGRIYNEQFF. CDR3 coding DNA: TGCAGCGTTTTGAGCGGGAGAATATACAATGAGCAGTTCTTC.

This clone showed up just a few times. J is TRBJ2-1 and V is TRBV28, with TRBD1 matching over 7 bases. J lost 4 bases, V lost 7 bases, and 4 bases had no gene match. The CDR3 runs to 13 residues. In germline, CDR1 is MDHEN, CDR2 SYDVKM. CDR3 region: CASTQTGYNEQFF. CDR3 bases: TGTGCCAGCACTCAGACAGGGTACAATGAGCAGTTCTTC.

CDR3 bases: TGCAGCGTTGTGGGGGGGGAAATCAATGAGCAGTTCTTC. Translated: CSVVGGEINEQFF. J is TRBJ2-1 and V is TRBV29-1; TRBD2 aligns across 7 bases. V lost 4 bases and J lost 6; bases outside the gene matches: 6. This CDR3 has 13 amino acids. CDR1 and CDR2 from the germline V gene are SQVTM and ANQGSEA.